The TCR beta chain under discussion was sequenced for a study of shared clonotypes between healthy human individuals. Repertoires were generated with immunoSEQ multiplex PCR, while TCRdb's copy carries only in-frame clones and drops some. The sample yields about 110,000 clones, 68% seen once. To note about this clone: A read error may account for a junction end that differs from germline. The sample carries other DNA sequences with the same CDR3.

The CDR3 runs 15 residues. Germline V gene sequence: CDR1 MNHNS, CDR2 SASEGT. The V call is TRBV6-1, the J call TRBJ2-7; 9 nucleotides agree with TRBD1. This clonotype originated in a young woman in good health. The sequenced sample was memory CD8+ T cells sorted from blood. Subset indicated: CD45RO+ cells pooled with CCR7-negative TemRA cells. This chain's CDR3 is CASRGGQGKSYEQYF. The DNA for the CDR3 is TGTGCCAGCAGAGGGGGACAGGGTAAATCCTACGAGCAGTACTTT.